Listed here is a single T cell receptor (beta chain). The sample originates from a study of blood T cells in healthy people across ages. Alongside a J-beta primer mix, a sample-barcoded 5' primer served in a second PCR lasting roughly 6 to 11 cycles. Carrying 12 random nucleotides, a template-switch adaptor labeled each individual cDNA molecule. MiXCR, applied by TCRdb to the 5' RACE reads, yields one record per CDR3 protein. The sample consists of about 510,000 distinct CDR3 sequences, roughly a quarter of them appearing once. Isolation of PBMCs gave at least 6 million cells per sample. Deletions cut 3 bases from V and 5 bases from J, with 11 bases between. This CDR3 is built from 14 residues. Germline-derived CDR1 and CDR2 are SEHNR and FQNEAQ (reference sequence). The sample also formed part of further work on T cells of mothers and their children. Per that paper: Samples were provided by three healthy Caucasian mothers and their six children. Slightly higher overlap, not significant, was seen in related mother-child pairs than in unrelated pairs.

This chain connects TRBV7-9 to TRBJ2-1; D is ambiguous. Sequenced material: blood. The TCR was taken from a boy aged 2 to 10 in good health. CDR3 loop: CASSFITPNNEQFF. In DNA form, the CDR3 reads TGTGCCAGCAGCTTTATAACCCCAAACAATGAGCAGTTCTTC.